These 20 T cell receptor beta chains share one sample of origin, sequenced in a study of T cell responses to AZD1222 COVID-19 vaccine. Sequencing used immunoSEQ multiplex PCR; TCRdb keeps in-frame clones, though not all of them. The repertoire has about 150,000 clones, more than 85% of them found once; the top ten carry about 4.4%. The source material was peripheral blood, sampled on day 0 of AZD1222 vaccination. The receptors stem from an adult in good health.

The CDR3 DNA reads as TGTGCCAGCAGACGTTCGGGACAGGGGGTCCACGAGCAGTACTTC. Translated, it gives CASRRSGQGVHEQYF. The chain combines TRBV2 with TRBJ2-7; 11 nucleotides line up with TRBD1. The CDR3 is made up of 15 amino acids. Losses at the gene ends were 6 bases for V and 5 bases for J; bases not matched to a gene: 9. Germline V CDR1 and CDR2: SNHLY, FYNNEI.

The chain links TRBV24-1 to TRBJ1-5, with D hard to call. Trimming cost V 9 bases and J 4 bases, with 9 bases left between them. The germline V gene has CDR1 KGHDR and CDR2 SFDVKD. This CDR3 spans 12 amino acids. The CDR3 DNA reads TGTGCCACCTCGGGTGGTAATCAGCCCCAGCATTTT. This encodes CATSGGNQPQHF.

This chain uses TRBV4-1 with TRBJ2-7; 10 bases are a match to TRBD1. The CDR3 is made up of 14 amino acids. CDR1 MGHRA and CDR2 YSYEKL come from the germline V gene. After removal of 4 bases from V and 2 bases from J, the junction contained 2 bases not matched to a gene. The CDR3 DNA sequence: TGCGCCAGCAGCCCTGGGACAGGGGCCTACGAGCAGTACTTC. It is translated as CASSPGTGAYEQYF.

CDR3 nucleotide sequence: TGCGCCAGCAGCTTGGTACCGGGGCCCTACGAGCAGTACTTC. The encoded protein is CASSLVPGPYEQYF. The chain recombines TRBV5-1 with TRBJ2-7; D is tentatively TRBD1 or TRBD2 (5 bases each). V was clipped by 0 bases and J by 2 bases, with 9 bases between them. CDR1 SGHRS and CDR2 YFSETQ come from the germline V gene. The length of the CDR3 is 14 residues.

The V and J genes are TRBV4-1 and TRBJ2-7, with D perhaps matching TRBD2 (5 bases). Germline V gene lookup returns CDR1 MGHRA and CDR2 YSYEKL. Trimming pared 0 bases from V and 3 bases from J, leaving 15 bases between. The CDR3 has 16 residues. In DNA, the CDR3 is TGCGCCAGCAGCCAAGATGAGGCGGGCACGAGCTACGAGCAGTACTTC. Translated: CASSQDEAGTSYEQYF.

This chain uses TRBV28 with TRBJ1-3; 9 nucleotides match TRBD1. The CDR3 loop spans 15 amino acids. Trimming removed 8 bases from V and 0 bases from J; junction bases left unmatched: 5. CDR1 and CDR2 (germline): MDHEN, SYDVKM. The DNA for the CDR3 is TGTGCCAGCCTTGGGACAGGGATCTCTGGAAACACCATATATTTT. Protein sequence: CASLGTGISGNTIYF.

The V and J genes are TRBV30 and TRBJ1-2; 8 nucleotides align to TRBD1. The CDR3 spans 15 residues. Germline CDR1 is GTSNPN and CDR2 is SVGIG (reference sequence). Trimming at V came to 4 bases and at J to 5 bases, leaving 12 bases not matched to a gene. CDR3 protein: CAWNLVTGERYGYTF. The CDR3 DNA sequence: TGTGCCTGGAATCTCGTGACAGGGGAGAGATATGGCTACACCTTC.

The chain has TRBV10-3 and TRBJ1-6, with TRBD1 as a possible D gene (6 bases). In germline, CDR1 is ENHRY, CDR2 SYGVKD. The CDR3 is 13 residues long. Trimming took off 5 bases at V and 10 bases at J, with 12 bases between the two ends. The CDR3: CAISNRAGSPLHF. CDR3 nucleotide sequence: TGTGCCATCAGTAACAGGGCCGGATCACCCCTCCACTTT.

The chain joins TRBV5-1 to TRBJ1-3; TRBD1 matches 7 bases. This CDR3 is 15 amino acids long. The V segment lost 4 bases and the J segment 4 bases; nucleotides outside the gene matches: 8. Germline V gene data show CDR1 as SGHRS and CDR2 as YFSETQ. The CDR3, as DNA: TGCGCCAGCAGCCCGGTACAGGGGCAGGGAAACACCATATATTTT. Encoded protein: CASSPVQGQGNTIYF. The full variable domain, completed using reference TRBV5-1 and TRBJ1-3, is KAGVTQTPRYLIKTRGQQVTLSCSPISGHRSVSWYQQTPGQGLQFLFEYFSETQRNKGNFPGRFSGRQFSNSRSEMNVSTLELGDSALYLCASSPVQGQGNTIYFGEGSWLTVV.

This sequence joins TRBV10-3 and TRBJ2-1; TRBD2 matches at 9 bases. After removal of 6 bases from V and 0 bases from J, the junction contained 3 bases not matched to a gene. The CDR3 runs to 15 residues. The germline CDR1 and CDR2 sequences are ENHRY and SYGVKD. The CDR3 DNA reads TGTGCCATCAGGAGAGCGGGAGGCTCCTACAATGAGCAGTTCTTC. This gives the protein CAIRRAGGSYNEQFF.

The rearrangement links TRBV5-1 to TRBJ2-1; D remains unclear. The CDR3 is made up of 13 amino acids. Germline V gene lookup returns CDR1 SGHRS and CDR2 YFSETQ. V was trimmed by 4 bases and J by 6 bases, leaving 11 bases between them. Here the CDR3 reads CASSTRTLNEQFF. DNA for the CDR3: TGCGCCAGCAGCACCCGGACCCTCAATGAGCAGTTCTTC.

The chain carries TRBV4-1 and TRBJ2-4; D may be TRBD1 (6 bases). Germline CDR1 is MGHRA and CDR2 is YSYEKL. With 4 bases removed from V and 5 bases from J, the gap between germline ends came to 12 bases. This CDR3 has 14 residues. CDR3: CASSPLSGENIQYF. The DNA for the CDR3 is TGCGCCAGCAGCCCCTTGTCAGGGGAAAACATTCAGTACTTC.

V usage is TRBV30 and J usage is TRBJ1-5; perhaps TRBD1 as D (5 bases). CDR3 length: 12 amino acids. The V end lost 2 bases, the J end lost 9 bases, and 11 bases lay between the germline ends. Germline V gene data show CDR1 as GTSNPN and CDR2 as SVGIG (reference sequence). The DNA of the CDR3 is TGTGCCTGGAGTTATCAGGGTGGGCCCCAGCATTTT. Residues: CAWSYQGGPQHF.

This clone was observed once. The gene calls are TRBV7-3 and TRBJ2-7, with unresolved D. Germline CDR1 is SGHTA and CDR2 is FQGTGA. Deletions cut 3 bases from V and 2 bases from J, with 14 bases between. The CDR3 has 15 amino acids. The CDR3 reads CASSFEGRTPYEQYF. The CDR3 nucleotides are TGTGCCAGCAGCTTCGAAGGGCGGACGCCCTACGAGCAGTACTTC.

The genes are TRBV2 and TRBJ2-1, with a weak D call TRBD2 (5 bases). The V gene's germline CDR1 is SNHLY and CDR2 FYNNEI. CDR3 length: 15 amino acids. The V gene lost 6 bases and the J gene lost 1 base, with 13 bases spanning the gap. In DNA, the CDR3 is TGTGCCAGCAGCCGTAGCGTAGAGTCCTACAATGAGCAGTTCTTC. Translating gives CASSRSVESYNEQFF.

This clone was recorded only once. In DNA form, the CDR3 reads TGTGCCAGCACGACAGTTACGGGGGCCCCCTATGGCTACACCTTC. Translated, it gives CASTTVTGAPYGYTF. The J gene is TRBJ1-2, the V gene TRBV6-5; D might be TRBD1 (6 bases). The CDR3 consists of 15 residues. V lost 7 bases and J 4 bases, leaving 19 bases between the germline ends. Germline V lookup: CDR1 MNHEY, CDR2 SVGAGI.

The table lists this clone with a count of one. The CDR3 coding sequence is TGTGCCAGCAGCGTAGAGTTGGGGACTCCCTATGGCTACACCTTC. This gives the protein CASSVELGTPYGYTF. The rearrangement joins TRBV9 to TRBJ1-2, with D perhaps matching TRBD1 (5 bases). CDR3 length: 15 amino acids. Germline CDR1 is SGDLS and CDR2 is YYNGEE. V shed 0 bases and J shed 4 bases, with 13 bases lying between them.

J is TRBJ1-2 and V is TRBV27; maybe TRBD1 (5 bases). In germline, CDR1 is MNHEY, CDR2 SMNVEV (reference sequence). Trimming pared 4 bases from V and 14 bases from J, leaving 17 bases between. The CDR3 has 12 amino acids. The CDR3 region has the DNA TGTGCCAGCAGTTCCACCCGGGGGACCCATACCTTC. Translation gives CASSSTRGTHTF.

The genes are TRBV30 and TRBJ1-2; 10 nucleotides align to TRBD1. Germline-derived CDR1 and CDR2 are GTSNPN and SVGIG (reference sequence). This CDR3 is built from 16 residues. Germline trimming cut 0 bases from V and 4 bases from J; bases unmatched to any gene: 8. For the CDR3, the DNA is TGTGCCTGGAGTGTCCCCCGGGACAGGGGAATCTATGGCTACACCTTC. Translated, it gives CAWSVPRDRGIYGYTF.

The rearrangement uses TRBV28 and TRBJ1-3; D gene uncertain. The CDR3 is 16 amino acids. The germline V gene encodes CDR1 MDHEN and CDR2 SYDVKM. Trimming removed 1 base from V and 0 bases from J, with 10 bases in between. CDR3 loop: CASSLYRTLSGNTIYF. The CDR3 DNA reads TGTGCCAGCAGTTTATACAGAACGCTCTCTGGAAACACCATATATTTT.